One and the same sample provided the 24 T cell receptor beta chains below, sequenced in a study of Graves' ophthalmopathy and Graves' hyperthyroidism. RNA transcripts provided the template for amplifying TCR beta CDR3 regions. Second-round multiplex PCR came after a first-round RT-PCR that employed HTBI primers. TCRdb passed the multiplex PCR reads through MiXCR, listing each CDR3 protein once. This sample has 620,000 or so distinct CDR3 sequences; 22% occur once, and the top ten carry more than 5.5%. The material sequenced was peripheral blood. Receptors were obtained from a woman between 18 and 30 years old with stable Graves' hyperthyroidism. Some clones in this sample may be carry-over from other donors' samples.

The chain has TRBV6-1 and TRBJ2-7; no firm D call. The CDR3 covers 13 residues. Trimming took off 4 bases at V and 0 bases at J, with 7 bases between the two ends. Germline CDR1 is MNHNS and CDR2 is SASEGT. The CDR3 spells CASSAWHSYEQYF. As DNA, the CDR3 is TGTGCCAGCAGTGCATGGCACTCCTACGAGCAGTACTTC.

The rearrangement uses TRBV15 and TRBJ2-7, with D perhaps TRBD2 (5 bases). The length of the CDR3 is 11 residues. The V end was cut by 4 bases, the J end by 6 bases, with 7 bases between. Germline lookup yields CDR1 LNHNV and CDR2 YYDKDF (reference sequence). The CDR3 DNA sequence: TGTGCCACCAGCACCCGGGGCGAGCAGTACTTC. This sequence encodes CATSTRGEQYF.

The chain uses TRBV28 and TRBJ2-2, with 16 bases matching TRBD2. The CDR3 runs to 18 residues. The V segment lost 5 bases and the J segment 5 bases; nucleotides outside the gene matches: 8. From germline, CDR1 is MDHEN and CDR2 SYDVKM. The CDR3 reads CASSPPRGLAGGTGELFF. CDR3 nucleotides: TGTGCCAGCAGTCCCCCTCGGGGACTAGCGGGGGGGACCGGGGAGCTGTTTTTT.

This clonotype was observed many times. V gene TRBV7-9 combines with J gene TRBJ1-2; 8 bases line up with TRBD1. Germline CDR1 is SEHNR and CDR2 is FQNEAQ (reference sequence). The CDR3 covers 14 residues. V dropped 3 bases and J dropped 4; count of bases not matched to a gene: 4. The CDR3 bases are TGTGCCAGCAGCTTTGGCGGGACAGGCTATGGCTACACCTTC. This sequence encodes CASSFGGTGYGYTF.

This clonotype was counted many times. This chain uses TRBV15 with TRBJ2-7; D possibly uses TRBD1 or TRBD2 (6 bases each). The V and J ends lost 4 bases and 3 bases respectively, with 16 bases between them. The CDR3 is made up of 15 amino acids. Germline V gene sequence: CDR1 LNHNV, CDR2 YYDKDF (reference sequence). CDR3 sequence reads: CATSNTQGGHYEQYF. The CDR3 nucleotides are TGTGCCACCAGCAACACACAGGGAGGACACTACGAGCAGTACTTC. Variable domain in full (rest from reference TRBV15 and TRBJ2-7): DAMVIQNPRYQVTQFGKPVTLSCSQTLNHNVMYWYQQKSSQAPKLLFHYYDKDFNNEADTPDNFQSRRPNTSFCFLDIRSPGLGDTAMYLCATSNTQGGHYEQYFGPGTRLTVT.

This clonotype has only a few counts. The J gene is TRBJ2-7, the V gene TRBV28, with 14 bases fitting TRBD2. The ends lost 4 bases at V and 6 bases at J; junction bases unmatched: 8. Germline loops: CDR1 MDHEN, CDR2 SYDVKM. This CDR3 region has 16 residues. The CDR3 is CASSSNVGLAGVEQYF. DNA of the CDR3: TGTGCCAGCAGTTCGAATGTGGGACTAGCGGGAGTCGAGCAGTACTTC.

There are many counts of this clonotype. At one end, the junction sequence differs from germline, possibly due to a read error. The chain links TRBV12-3 or TRBV12-4 to TRBJ1-1; no clear D gene. The CDR3 consists of 13 residues. The CDR3 bases are TGCTCGGAGGAGGGTTACTTGAACACTGAAGCTTTCTTT. It codes for CSEEGYLNTEAFF.

This clonotype showed up many times. The chain recombines TRBV27 with TRBJ2-7; D is possibly TRBD2 (6 bases). The CDR3 loop spans 16 amino acids. V was shortened by 6 bases and J by 0 bases, with 18 bases between the two germline ends. Germline CDR1 MNHEY, CDR2 SMNVEV (reference sequence). CDR3 in amino acids: CASSPIGTVPSYEQYF. CDR3 DNA sequence: TGTGCCAGCAGCCCAATTGGGACTGTACCCTCCTACGAGCAGTACTTC.

This clonotype was seen ten or more times. This rearrangement joins TRBV12-3 or TRBV12-4 to TRBJ1-1, with TRBD1 matching over 7 bases. CDR3 length equals 13 residues. Trimming cost V 4 bases and J 11 bases; bases outside gene matches: 10. CDR3 nucleotide sequence: TGTGCCAGCAGTTCGACAGGGCTTTTATCCGCTTTCTTT. It is translated as CASSSTGLLSAFF.

This clonotype has just a few counts. V is TRBV2 and J is TRBJ2-7; no firm D call. This CDR3 comprises 12 residues. Germline V CDR1 and CDR2: SNHLY, FYNNEI. V lost 8 bases to trimming and J lost 5 bases, with 13 bases between them. The CDR3 sequence: CASGQGLNEQYF. The CDR3 nucleotides read TGTGCCAGCGGCCAAGGGCTCAACGAGCAGTACTTC.

Points on this clonotype: This may be a read error: a much more frequent sequence differs by one nucleotide. V and J are TRBV6-1 and TRBJ2-2; possibly TRBD2 for D (5 bases). The germline CDR1 and CDR2 sequences are MNHNS and SASEGT. The CDR3 contains 14 residues. The CDR3 nucleotides are TGTGTCAGCAGCCAGACTAAGAACACCGGGGAGCTGTTTTTT. Its protein product is CVSSQTKNTGELFF.

Ten or more counts support this clonotype. The V call is TRBV7-9, the J call TRBJ1-5; 10 bases are a match to TRBD1. The germline V gene encodes CDR1 SEHNR and CDR2 FQNEAQ (reference sequence). With V trimmed by 5 bases and J by 5 bases, 12 bases remained unmatched. There are 17 residues in the CDR3. CDR3 DNA sequence: TGTGCCAGCAGCACCTGGGGGGGACAGGGGCTCGATCAGCCCCAGCATTTT. Protein sequence: CASSTWGGQGLDQPQHF.

This clonotype was recorded many times. The chain joins TRBV19 to TRBJ1-1; D is unresolved. CDR3 length equals 13 residues. V was cut by 2 bases and J by 3 bases, with 7 bases left in between. Germline CDR1 reads LNHDA; CDR2 reads SQIVND (reference sequence). In nucleotides, the CDR3 is TGTGCCAGTAGTATATTCCGCGACACTGAAGCTTTCTTT. Its protein product is CASSIFRDTEAFF.

This clonotype was seen repeatedly, ten times or more. This chain uses TRBV12-3 or TRBV12-4 with TRBJ2-2, with 8 positions matching TRBD1. Unmatched junction bases numbered 5, after V lost 5 bases and J lost 6 bases. This CDR3 contains 14 residues. The CDR3 here is CASSKDREAGELFF. The CDR3, as DNA: TGTGCCAGCAGTAAGGACAGGGAGGCCGGGGAGCTGTTTTTT.

This clonotype came up many times. This sequence joins TRBV12-3 or TRBV12-4 and TRBJ1-2; D is perhaps TRBD1 (5 bases). The V gene lost 3 bases and the J gene lost 5 bases, with 10 bases spanning the gap. The CDR3 spans 13 residues. This CDR3 is CASSFSGSYGYTF. Here the CDR3 DNA reads TGTGCCAGCAGTTTCTCAGGGAGTTATGGCTACACCTTC.

The chain joins TRBV5-1 to TRBJ2-5, with 9 nucleotides matching TRBD2. CDR3 length: 18 amino acids. Germline trimming cut 5 bases from V and 0 bases from J; bases unmatched to any gene: 14. Germline CDR1 and CDR2: SGHRS and YFSETQ. The CDR3: CASSGLAGLGGNQETQYF. The DNA of the CDR3 is TGCGCCAGCAGTGGCCTAGCGGGGCTAGGGGGTAACCAAGAGACCCAGTACTTC.

This clonotype was seen ten or more times. This rearrangement joins TRBV27 to TRBJ2-7; 12 positions match TRBD2. The CDR3 runs 15 residues. CDR1 is MNHEY and CDR2 is SMNVEV in the germline V gene (reference sequence). V was pared by 6 bases and J by 4 bases, with 7 bases of the junction left unmatched. CDR3 sequence: CASRPGLAGRYEQYF. The CDR3 nucleotides read TGTGCCAGCAGACCCGGACTAGCGGGGCGTTACGAGCAGTACTTC.

The sample holds many counts of this clonotype. V and J are TRBV6-1 and TRBJ1-5, with D perhaps TRBD1 (6 bases). Per the germline V gene, CDR1 is MNHNS and CDR2 is SASEGT. The CDR3 has 13 residues. V was cut by 6 bases and J by 5 bases, with 11 bases left in between. Written as DNA, the CDR3 is TGTGCCAGCAGCCGGGACATCGATCAGCCCCAGCATTTT. As protein: CASSRDIDQPQHF.

The sample holds many counts of this clonotype. The genes are TRBV11-2 and TRBJ1-1; D might be TRBD1 (5 bases). This CDR3 is 15 amino acids long. V was trimmed by 1 base and J by 4 bases, leaving 13 bases between them. Germline-derived CDR1 and CDR2 are SGHAT and FQNNGV. CDR3 region: CASSLVMGPATEAFF. DNA of the CDR3: TGTGCCAGCAGCTTAGTAATGGGGCCGGCCACTGAAGCTTTCTTT.

The chain joins TRBV20-1 to TRBJ2-7; 9 bases are shared with TRBD2. The CDR3 spans 15 residues. Germline assignment: CDR1 DFQATT and CDR2 SNEGSKA (reference sequence). V lost 0 bases to trimming and J lost 2 bases; unmatched junction nucleotides: 5. CDR3 region: CSARDWASGTYEQYF. The CDR3 DNA reads as TGCAGTGCTAGAGATTGGGCTAGCGGGACCTACGAGCAGTACTTC.

This clonotype came up a few times. Being one base from a much bigger clone, this may be a read error. The chain combines TRBV12-3 or TRBV12-4 with TRBJ1-6; D is unclear. The CDR3 totals 14 residues. The CDR3 DNA reads TGTGCCAGCAGTTCCGTCCCGCAGTATTCACACCTCCACTTT. Translation: CASSSVPQYSHLHF.

This clonotype appeared many times. The chain links TRBV20-1 to TRBJ2-7, with D perhaps matching TRBD1 (5 bases). The CDR3 has 13 residues. Germline V gives CDR1 DFQATT, CDR2 SNEGSKA (reference sequence). Trimming shortened V by 0 bases and J by 0 bases, and 6 bases separated the two germline ends. CDR3 in amino acids: CSARDDSSYEQYF. The CDR3 DNA follows: TGCAGTGCTAGAGATGACAGCTCCTACGAGCAGTACTTC.

V gene TRBV10-1 combines with J gene TRBJ2-5; no definite D call. CDR1 and CDR2 from the germline V gene are WNHNN and SYGVQD (reference sequence). Trimming stripped 2 bases from V and 0 bases from J, with 7 bases between. The CDR3 is made up of 14 amino acids. Here the CDR3 reads CASSETEYQETQYF. DNA of the CDR3: TGCGCCAGCAGTGAGACAGAGTACCAAGAGACCCAGTACTTC.

This clonotype was found a few times. The chain couples TRBV15 to TRBJ2-4; D ambiguous. CDR1 is LNHNV, CDR2 YYDKDF, per germline (reference sequence). The CDR3 spans 13 residues. Between the trimmed V and J ends, which lost 9 bases and 2 bases, there was a span of 11 bases. The CDR3 here is CATANRTKNIQYF. The CDR3 DNA reads TGTGCCACAGCGAATAGGACCAAAAACATTCAGTACTTC.